This TCR beta chain was found in a study of cytomegalovirus exposure and HLA in healthy donors. In the PCR, 60 Vbeta and 13 Jbeta primers were used. The assay was immunoSEQ multiplex PCR, and TCRdb's table has in-frame clones only and misses some. The data hold roughly 83,000 clones, with more than 70% observed a single time. CDR3 length: 14 amino acids. Germline-derived CDR1 and CDR2 are SGDLS and YYNGEE. Trimming left V 0 bases short and J 7 bases short, with 13 bases between. This clone was observed a single time. This sequence joins TRBV9 and TRBJ1-1; tentative D call: TRBD1 (6 bases). The specimen sequenced was PBMCs. This sequence was found in a man aged 55 to 70 in good health and CMV-seronegative. This chain's CDR3 is CASSVAVAGDEAFF. The CDR3 nucleotides read TGTGCCAGCAGCGTAGCGGTGGCAGGGGATGAAGCTTTCTTT.